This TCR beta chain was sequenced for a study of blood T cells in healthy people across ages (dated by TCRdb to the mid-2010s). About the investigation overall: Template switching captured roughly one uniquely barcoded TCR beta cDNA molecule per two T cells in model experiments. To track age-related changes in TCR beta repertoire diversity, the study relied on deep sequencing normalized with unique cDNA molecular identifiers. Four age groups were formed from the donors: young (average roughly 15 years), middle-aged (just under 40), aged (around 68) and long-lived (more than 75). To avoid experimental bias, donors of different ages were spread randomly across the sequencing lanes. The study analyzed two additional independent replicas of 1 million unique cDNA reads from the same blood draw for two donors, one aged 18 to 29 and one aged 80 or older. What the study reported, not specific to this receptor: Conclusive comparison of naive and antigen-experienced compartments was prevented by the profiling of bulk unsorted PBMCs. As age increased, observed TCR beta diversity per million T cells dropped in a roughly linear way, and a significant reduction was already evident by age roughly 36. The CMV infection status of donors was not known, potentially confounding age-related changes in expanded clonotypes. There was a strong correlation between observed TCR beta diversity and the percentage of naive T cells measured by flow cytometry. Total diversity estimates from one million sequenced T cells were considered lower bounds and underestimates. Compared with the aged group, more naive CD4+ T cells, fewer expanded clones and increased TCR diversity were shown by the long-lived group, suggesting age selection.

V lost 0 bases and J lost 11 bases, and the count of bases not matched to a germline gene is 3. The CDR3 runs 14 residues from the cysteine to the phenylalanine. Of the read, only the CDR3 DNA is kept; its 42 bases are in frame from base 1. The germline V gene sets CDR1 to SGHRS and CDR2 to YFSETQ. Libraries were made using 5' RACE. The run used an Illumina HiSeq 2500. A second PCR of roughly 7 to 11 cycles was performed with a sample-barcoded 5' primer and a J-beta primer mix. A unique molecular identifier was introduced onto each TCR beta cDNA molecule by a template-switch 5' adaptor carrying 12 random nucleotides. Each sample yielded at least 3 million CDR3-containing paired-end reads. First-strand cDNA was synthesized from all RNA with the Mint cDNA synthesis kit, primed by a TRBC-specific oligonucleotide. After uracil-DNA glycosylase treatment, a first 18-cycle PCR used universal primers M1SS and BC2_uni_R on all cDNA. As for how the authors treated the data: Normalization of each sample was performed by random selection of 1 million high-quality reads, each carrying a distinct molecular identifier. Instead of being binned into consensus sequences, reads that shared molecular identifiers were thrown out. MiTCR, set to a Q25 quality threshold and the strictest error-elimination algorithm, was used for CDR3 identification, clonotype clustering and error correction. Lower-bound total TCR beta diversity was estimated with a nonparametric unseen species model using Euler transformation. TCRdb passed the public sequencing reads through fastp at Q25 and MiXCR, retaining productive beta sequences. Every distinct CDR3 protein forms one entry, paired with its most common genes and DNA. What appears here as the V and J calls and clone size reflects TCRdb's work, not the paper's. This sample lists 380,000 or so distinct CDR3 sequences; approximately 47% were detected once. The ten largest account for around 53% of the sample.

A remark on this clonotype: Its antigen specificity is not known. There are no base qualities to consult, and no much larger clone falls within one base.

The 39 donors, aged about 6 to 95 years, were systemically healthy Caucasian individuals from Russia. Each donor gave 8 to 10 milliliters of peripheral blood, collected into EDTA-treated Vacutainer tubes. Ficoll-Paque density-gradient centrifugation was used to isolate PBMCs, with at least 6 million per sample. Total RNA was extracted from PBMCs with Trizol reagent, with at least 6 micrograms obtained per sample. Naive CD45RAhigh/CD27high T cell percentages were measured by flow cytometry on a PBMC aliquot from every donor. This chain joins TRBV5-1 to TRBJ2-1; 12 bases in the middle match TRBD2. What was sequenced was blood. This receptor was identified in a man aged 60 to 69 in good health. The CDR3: CASSLGLAGEKQFF. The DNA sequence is TGCGCCAGCAGCTTGGGACTAGCGGGGGAAAAGCAGTTCTTC.